This T cell receptor beta chain was identified during a study of tumor and adjacent non-tumor tissue in lung cancer. Study details: Aged about 31 to 80 years, patients included nine to ten men and 4 or 5 women with stage I to III disease. General observations from the study: Top 100 clones took a larger repertoire share in normal lung. Patients with more diverse tumor TCRs had worse survival.

The library came from three nested PCR rounds adapted from ARM-PCR protocols. TCRdb reprocessed the multiplex PCR reads via MiXCR and lists one record per CDR3 protein. Among about 76,000 distinct CDR3 sequences listed, under 70% were seen once. This sample's RNA came from whole unsorted tissue. Germline V gives CDR1 WNHNN, CDR2 SYGVQD (reference sequence). The CDR3 contains 14 residues. Concerning this clonotype itself: Its cognate antigen is unknown. The germline gene is not matched at one end of the junction; a read error may be the cause.

The sequencing input was lung tumor tissue. The receptor was derived from a woman aged 70-85 years with non-small cell lung cancer. This rearrangement joins TRBV10-1 to TRBJ2-1; 8 bases align to TRBD2. CDR3 bases: TGCGCTAGCAGTGAGTCTGGTAGCGGGGACGAGGAGTTCTTC. It yields the protein CASSESGSGDEEFF.